These 8 T cell receptor beta chains were sequenced from one sample in a study of neurological immune-mediated disorders. MiXCR was run by TCRdb on the 5' RACE reads, yielding one entry per CDR3 protein. The table lists 50,000 to 75,000 distinct CDR3 sequences, approximately 3.7% of them singletons. Sample: PBMCs. These receptors were obtained from a man over 45 with multiple sclerosis.

This clonotype was seen ten or more times. This sequence joins TRBV29-1 and TRBJ1-5; the D is unclear. The CDR3 has 12 amino acids. Germline CDR1 SQVTM, CDR2 ANQGSEA. Trimming removed 8 bases at V and 7 bases at J, with 15 bases between. The CDR3 loop is CSPPLRGQPQHF. The CDR3 DNA reads TGCAGCCCTCCGCTCCGTGGGCAGCCCCAGCATTTT. The full variable domain, its missing parts supplied by reference TRBV29-1 and TRBJ1-5, is SAVISQKPSRDICQRGTSLTIQCQVDSQVTMMFWYRQQPGQSLTLIATANQGSEATYESGFVIDKFPISRPNLTFSTLTVSNMSPEDSSIYLCSPPLRGQPQHFGDGTRLSIL.

This clonotype was seen at least ten times. The rearrangement uses TRBV5-1 and TRBJ2-2; the D is unclear. The CDR3 runs to 18 residues. CDR1 is SGHRS, CDR2 YFSETQ, per germline. Trimming pared 0 bases from V and 1 base from J, leaving 16 bases between. CDR3 nucleotides: TGCGCCAGCAGCTTGGTACCTTTAGGGATCGGGAACACCGGGGAGCTGTTTTTT. Encoded protein: CASSLVPLGIGNTGELFF.

This clonotype was seen ten or more times. The rearrangement joins TRBV29-1 to TRBJ2-2; TRBD1 matches at 7 bases. The CDR3 extends over 14 amino acids. Germline assignment: CDR1 SQVTM and CDR2 ANQGSEA. V trimming: 7 bases; J trimming: 1 base; junction bases outside the gene matches: 6. CDR3 residues: CSATTGWNTGELFF. CDR3 DNA sequence: TGCAGCGCAACGACAGGGTGGAACACCGGGGAGCTGTTTTTT.

The chain has TRBV20-1 and TRBJ2-7; D is unresolved. Trimming pared 6 bases from V and 2 bases from J, leaving 11 bases between. The CDR3 totals 12 residues. Germline loops: CDR1 DFQATT, CDR2 SNEGSKA (reference sequence). In nucleotides, the CDR3 is TGCAGTGCCGCTCGTGGGGCCTACGAGCAGTACGTC. Its translation: CSAARGAYEQYV.

This clonotype came up many times. The genes are TRBV12-3 or TRBV12-4 and TRBJ1-5; D perhaps matches TRBD1 (6 bases). This CDR3 is built from 14 residues. The V and J ends lost 5 bases and 3 bases respectively, with 11 bases between them. CDR3 residues: CASSPQGTNQPQHF. CDR3 nucleotide sequence: TGTGCCAGCAGTCCCCAGGGGACCAATCAGCCCCAGCATTTT.

This clonotype was seen ten or more times. The CDR3 DNA follows: TGTGCCAGCAGCCAAGATGGCCGAAGGGATGGCTACACCTTC. This codes for CASSQDGRRDGYTF. The rearrangement joins TRBV14 to TRBJ1-2; D is ambiguous. With 0 bases removed from V and 6 bases from J, the gap between germline ends came to 11 bases. Germline CDR1 and CDR2: SGHDN and FVKESK. The CDR3 has 14 amino acids.

This clonotype was counted ten times or more. This rearrangement joins TRBV5-1 to TRBJ2-7; 8 nucleotides match TRBD2. Trimming at V came to 1 base and at J to 1 base, leaving 4 bases not matched to a gene. Germline assignment: CDR1 SGHRS and CDR2 YFSETQ. This CDR3 region has 15 residues. This CDR3 reads CASSLTAGGSYEQYV. The DNA of the CDR3 is TGCGCCAGCAGCTTGACGGCGGGGGGATCCTACGAGCAGTACGTC.

Points on this clonotype: At one end, the junction sequence differs from germline, possibly due to a read error. This chain joins TRBV20-1 and TRBJ1-5; D not resolved. This CDR3 spans 13 amino acids. Germline values: CDR1 DFQATT, CDR2 SNEGSKA (reference sequence). CDR3 DNA sequence: TGCAGTGCTACAATCGGACGGGATCAGCCCCAGAATTTT. It yields the protein CSATIGRDQPQNF.